The source of this T cell receptor (beta chain) is a study of blood T cells in healthy people across ages. On this clonotype itself: Its cognate antigen is unknown.

Together with a sample-barcoded 5' primer, a J-beta primer mix was included in a second PCR lasting roughly 6 to 12 cycles. Tags on each cDNA molecule came from a template-switch adaptor with 12 random nucleotides. TCRdb independently ran MiXCR on the 5' RACE reads; one entry per CDR3 protein. The sample lists more than 900,000 distinct CDR3 sequences; 20% to 25% were seen once. Study-wide findings and caveats: Changes seen in expanded clonotypes were possibly confounded by donor CMV status left unknown. Observed TCR beta diversity per million T cells went down as age went up. This fall followed a roughly linear course with age.

This CDR3 has 15 residues. Deletions cut 2 bases from V and 9 bases from J, with 20 bases between. Germline CDR1 and CDR2: ENHRY and SYGVKD. A further study also used this sample, focusing on T cells of mothers and their children. That work states: Biologically related mothers and children overlapped slightly more than unrelated pairs, a non-significant difference.

Material: blood. The chain joins TRBV10-3 to TRBJ2-7; D is perhaps TRBD2 (6 bases). This TCR was sampled from a girl aged 2-10 years in good health. CDR3 in DNA: TGTGCCATCAGTGAGCTCCTAGGAGGGTCGACGGGGCAGTACTTC. Amino acids: CAISELLGGSTGQYF.